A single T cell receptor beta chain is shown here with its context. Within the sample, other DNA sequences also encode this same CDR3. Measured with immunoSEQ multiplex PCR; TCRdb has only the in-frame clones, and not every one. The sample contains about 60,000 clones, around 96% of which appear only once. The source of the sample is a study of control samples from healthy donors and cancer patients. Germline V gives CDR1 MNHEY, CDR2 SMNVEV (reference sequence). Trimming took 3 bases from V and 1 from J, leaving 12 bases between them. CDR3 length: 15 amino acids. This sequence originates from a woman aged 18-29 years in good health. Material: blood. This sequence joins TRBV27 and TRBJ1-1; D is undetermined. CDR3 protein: CASSLRSRGNTEAFF. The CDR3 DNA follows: TGTGCCAGCAGTTTGCGGTCCCGGGGGAACACTGAAGCTTTCTTT.